Listed below are T cell receptor beta chains from one sample, sequenced in a study of T cell repertoires in cytomegalovirus infection. TCRdb re-derived calls from the reads in MiXCR, one entry per CDR3 protein. The sample lists over 200,000 distinct CDR3 sequences, around 13% seen once, with 8.5% to 9% in the top ten. Sample: PBMCs. The receptor source for this set is a human donor in good health (CMV status not recorded). Some clones in this sample may be carry-over from other donors' samples. Both conserved end residues are part of each CDR3. Fields, in order: clone size, CDR3 length, D gene, V gene, J gene, CDR3 protein, CDR3 DNA. A D gene is named only where the DNA matches it firmly. Clone size is not always given. Where it is, it says once, few, many or a class for expanded clones.

>.|15|.|TRBV28|TRBJ2-3
CASSFSAAGTDTQYF
TGTGCCAGCAGTTTTTCAGCGGCGGGCACAGATACGCAGTATTTT
>.|15|TRBD1|TRBV28|TRBJ2-7
CASSSLGTGPYEQYF
TGTGCCAGCAGTTCTCTCGGGACAGGGCCCTACGAGCAGTACTTC
>.|13|.|TRBV6-4|TRBJ2-3
CASSDRGVGTQYF
TGTGCCAGCAGTGATCGGGGCGTAGGTACGCAGTATTTT
>many|13|.|TRBV7-6|TRBJ1-5
CASSLDTNQPQHF
TGTGCCAGCAGTTTAGACACCAATCAGCCCCAGCATTTT
>.|14|.|TRBV19|TRBJ1-1
CASSKRDWGTEAFF
TGTGCCAGTAGTAAAAGGGACTGGGGGACTGAAGCTTTCTTT
>many|15|TRBD1|TRBV7-9|TRBJ1-2
CASSSATGDRYGYTF
TGTGCCAGCAGCTCAGCGACAGGGGACCGCTATGGCTACACCTTC
>.|12|.|TRBV20-1|TRBJ1-2
CSAREMEVDYTF
TGCAGTGCAAGGGAGATGGAGGTTGACTACACCTTC
>many|14|TRBD1|TRBV7-9|TRBJ2-6
CASSSTGEANVLTF
TGTGCCAGCAGCTCTACAGGGGAGGCCAACGTCCTGACTTTC
>few|12|TRBD1|TRBV29-1|TRBJ1-1
CSVAGGWAEAFF
TGCAGCGTGGCAGGGGGTTGGGCTGAAGCTTTCTTT
>.|12|.|TRBV7-9|TRBJ2-3
CASSSRTYTQYF
TGTGCCAGCAGCTCCCGGACCTATACGCAGTATTTT
>many|16|.|TRBV7-9|TRBJ1-5
CASSLALIAARQPQHF
TGTGCCAGCAGCTTAGCGCTTATCGCGGCCCGTCAGCCCCAGCATTTT
>few|15|TRBD2|TRBV6-1|TRBJ2-1
CASSPVAGEYNEQFF
TGTGCCAGCAGCCCTGTGGCGGGAGAGTACAATGAGCAGTTCTTC
>many|16|.|TRBV19|TRBJ2-1
CASSIRDILFLNEQFF
TGTGCCAGTAGTATTAGGGACATACTCTTCCTCAATGAGCAGTTCTTC
>.|11|.|TRBV12-3/TRBV12-4|TRBJ1-2
CASTLGGGYTF
TGTGCCAGCACCCTGGGAGGGGGCTACACCTTC
>many|13|TRBD1|TRBV11-2|TRBJ1-1
CASTSDRYTEAFF
TGTGCCAGCACCTCGGACAGGTACACTGAAGCTTTCTTT
>.|14|.|TRBV29-1|TRBJ1-1
CSVEYKGRNTEAFF
TGCAGCGTTGAATACAAGGGCCGTAACACTGAAGCTTTCTTT
>many|15|.|TRBV5-5|TRBJ2-1
CASRLDGSSYNEQFF
TGTGCCAGCAGACTGGACGGTAGCTCCTACAATGAGCAGTTCTTC
>many|12|.|TRBV29-1|TRBJ2-2
CSVGSVPGELFF
TGCAGCGTTGGGAGTGTTCCCGGGGAGCTGTTTTTT
>.|18|TRBD2|TRBV2|TRBJ2-2
CASSETSGRFRGTGELVF
TGTGCCAGCAGTGAGACTAGCGGGAGGTTCCGAGGGACCGGGGAGCTGGTTTTT
>few|15|.|TRBV5-4|TRBJ2-1
CASSSPGTPDNEQFF
TGTGCCAGCAGCTCTCCCGGGACCCCGGACAATGAGCAGTTCTTC
>.|16|.|TRBV9|TRBJ1-1
CASGDRGGSRNTEAFF
TGTGCCAGCGGCGATAGAGGGGGAAGTCGGAACACTGAAGCTTTCTTT
>.|16|TRBD1|TRBV6-5|TRBJ1-2
CASSYRGAGANYGYTF
TGTGCCAGCAGCTACAGGGGGGCCGGAGCTAACTATGGCTACACCTTC
>many|14|TRBD1|TRBV7-2|TRBJ2-4
CASSLGDRGNIQYF
TGTGCCAGCAGCTTGGGAGACAGGGGAAACATTCAGTACTTC
>many|14|.|TRBV7-2|TRBJ2-1
CASSLALVYNEQFF
TGTGCCAGCAGCTTAGCGTTGGTCTACAATGAGCAGTTCTTC
>few|16|TRBD1|TRBV14|TRBJ1-4
CASSQGDRGGREKLFF
TGTGCCAGCAGCCAAGGTGACAGGGGAGGAAGAGAAAAACTGTTTTTT
>many|15|TRBD1|TRBV6-1|TRBJ2-2
CASTERGRNTGELFF
TGTGCCAGCACGGAAAGGGGGCGGAACACCGGGGAGCTGTTTTTT
>many|14|.|TRBV7-2|TRBJ2-7
CASSLVPGPIEQYF
TGTGCCAGCAGCTTAGTTCCAGGGCCCATCGAGCAGTACTTC